These 19 T cell receptor beta chains originate from one sample sequenced in a study of OX40 agonist ivuxolimab in advanced cancers. The method was immunoSEQ multiplex PCR; TCRdb's version includes in-frame clones alone and lacks a portion of them. Among about 50,000 clones, approximately 83% were seen once, and the ten largest hold roughly 1.6%. The sequencing here drew on CD4+ or CD8+ T cells sorted from blood, taken in a trial of the OX40 agonist ivuxolimab. The receptor set was obtained from an adult with an advanced solid tumor such as melanoma, head and neck, liver or kidney cancer.

The chain uses TRBV30 and TRBJ1-5; D possibly corresponds to TRBD1 (6 bases). The CDR3 has 13 amino acids. CDR1 GTSNPN and CDR2 SVGIG come from the germline V gene (reference sequence). V lost 2 bases and J 4 bases, leaving 9 bases between the germline ends. The CDR3 region has the DNA TGTGCCTGGAGTTTGGACAGAAATCAGCCCCAGCATTTT. The encoded protein is CAWSLDRNQPQHF.

The rearrangement links TRBV11-3 to TRBJ1-1, with D uncertain. The CDR3 runs to 13 residues. V shed 5 bases and J shed 4 bases, with 11 bases lying between them. The germline gives CDR1 SGHNT, CDR2 YENEEA. The CDR3 DNA is TGTGCCAGCAGCCCCGGGCCAGGCACTGAAGCTTTCTTT. Residues: CASSPGPGTEAFF. Full variable domain (remainder filled in from reference TRBV11-3 and TRBJ1-1): EAGVVQSPRYKIIEKKQPVAFWCNPISGHNTLYWYLQNLGQGPELLIRYENEEAVDDSQLPKDRFSAERLKGVDSTLKIQPAELGDSAVYLCASSPGPGTEAFFGQGTRLTVV.

The chain employs TRBV10-1 and TRBJ2-1; 8 nucleotides line up with TRBD1. This CDR3 is built from 15 residues. Germline V lookup: CDR1 WNHNN, CDR2 SYGVQD (reference sequence). After removal of 5 bases from V and 7 bases from J, the junction contained 10 bases not matched to a gene. Written as DNA, the CDR3 is TGCGCCAGCAGTCAATACCGGACAGGGATTAATGAGCAGTTCTTC. Translated: CASSQYRTGINEQFF.

The chain employs TRBV6-1 and TRBJ2-7; TRBD1 matches at 8 bases. CDR1 and CDR2 (germline): MNHNS, SASEGT. The CDR3 runs to 15 residues. V dropped 6 bases and J dropped 6; count of bases not matched to a gene: 13. The CDR3 reads CASSEWTGWGFEQYF. The CDR3, as DNA: TGTGCCAGCAGCGAATGGACAGGGTGGGGATTCGAGCAGTACTTC.

This chain links TRBV10-2 with TRBJ2-7; TRBD1 is a possible D gene (6 bases). This CDR3 contains 14 residues. The germline V and J ends were trimmed by 10 bases and 5 bases, with 21 bases remaining between them. The V gene's germline CDR1 is WSHSY and CDR2 SAAADI. The DNA for the CDR3 is TGCGCCACCAGGGGACGACTCCTTAAGGACGAGCAGTACTTC. Protein sequence: CATRGRLLKDEQYF.

The chain is built from TRBV30 and TRBJ2-1, with 12 bases lining up with TRBD2. The CDR3 is made up of 14 amino acids. Germline V gene lookup returns CDR1 GTSNPN and CDR2 SVGIG (reference sequence). Trimming cost V 2 bases and J 7 bases; bases outside gene matches: 3. The CDR3 DNA follows: TGTGCCTGGAGTTTGACTAGCGGGAGAAATGAGCAGTTCTTC. Protein product: CAWSLTSGRNEQFF.

This rearrangement joins TRBV18 to TRBJ2-1, with TRBD1 as a possible D gene (5 bases). CDR3 length equals 15 residues. CDR1 and CDR2 (germline): KGHSH, LQKENI. The germline V and J ends were trimmed by 1 base and 1 base, with 8 bases remaining between them. The CDR3 DNA is TGTGCCAGCTCACCACAGGGGAAGTCCTACAATGAGCAGTTCTTC. The encoded protein is CASSPQGKSYNEQFF.

V is TRBV7-2 and J is TRBJ2-2; D is unclear. The V end lost 0 bases, the J end lost 4 bases, and 6 bases lay between the germline ends. Germline CDR1 and CDR2: SGHTA and FQGNSA. The CDR3 has 14 residues. For the CDR3, the DNA is TGTGCCAGCAGCTTAGCGGTCAGCACCGGGGAGCTGTTTTTT. Amino acid sequence: CASSLAVSTGELFF.

To note about this clone: The sample holds other DNA sequences that translate to the same CDR3. The gene calls are TRBV4-2 and TRBJ1-5, with TRBD1 as a possible D gene (5 bases). Germline lookup yields CDR1 LGHNA and CDR2 YNFKEQ. The V end lost 1 base, the J end lost 5 bases, and 9 bases lay between the germline ends. This CDR3 has 14 residues. The DNA for the CDR3 is TGTGCCAGCAGCCAAGGGCAGGGCTATCAGCCCCAGCATTTT. Protein sequence: CASSQGQGYQPQHF.

V and J are TRBV11-3 and TRBJ1-4, with D unclear. Per the germline V gene, CDR1 is SGHNT and CDR2 is YENEEA. Trimming took 2 bases from V and 5 from J, leaving 6 bases between them. The CDR3 has 13 residues. The CDR3 loop reads CASSLSLNEKLFF. The CDR3 DNA is TGTGCCAGCAGCTTATCCCTGAATGAAAAACTGTTTTTT. Based on the CDR3 plus reference TRBV11-3 and TRBJ1-4, the full variable domain is EAGVVQSPRYKIIEKKQPVAFWCNPISGHNTLYWYLQNLGQGPELLIRYENEEAVDDSQLPKDRFSAERLKGVDSTLKIQPAELGDSAVYLCASSLSLNEKLFFGSGTQLSVL.

V and J are TRBV11-2 and TRBJ2-2; unclear D gene. Trimming shortened V by 3 bases and J by 4 bases, and 9 bases separated the two germline ends. There are 14 residues in the CDR3. Per the germline V gene, CDR1 is SGHAT and CDR2 is FQNNGV. Here the CDR3 reads CASSFRSPTGELFF. In DNA form, the CDR3 reads TGTGCCAGCAGCTTTCGCTCGCCCACCGGGGAGCTGTTTTTT. The full variable domain, completed using reference TRBV11-2 and TRBJ2-2, is EAGVAQSPRYKIIEKRQSVAFWCNPISGHATLYWYQQILGQGPKLLIQFQNNGVVDDSQLPKDRFSAERLKGVDSTLKIQPAKLEDSAVYLCASSFRSPTGELFFGEGSRLTVL.

The chain carries TRBV11-2 and TRBJ2-2; tentatively, D is TRBD1 (5 bases). The CDR3 runs to 12 residues. The germline V gene has CDR1 SGHAT and CDR2 FQNNGV. V lost 2 bases to trimming and J lost 7 bases, with 5 bases between them. CDR3 region: CASSLQGGELFF. As DNA, the CDR3 is TGTGCCAGCAGCTTACAGGGCGGGGAGCTGTTTTTT.

J is TRBJ1-3 and V is TRBV4-2; tentative D call: TRBD1 (5 bases). CDR3 length: 13 residues. V lost 1 base and J lost 10, with 11 bases in between. Looked up from germline, CDR1 is LGHNA and CDR2 is YNFKEQ. The CDR3 spells CASSQGGGGTIYF. The DNA for the CDR3 is TGTGCCAGCAGCCAAGGGGGCGGGGGGACCATATATTTT.

This chain uses TRBV10-3 with TRBJ2-7; a possible D gene is TRBD2 (6 bases). In germline, CDR1 is ENHRY, CDR2 SYGVKD. CDR3 length: 13 amino acids. V dropped 3 bases and J dropped 5 bases, with 11 bases sitting between them. CDR3 bases: TGTGCCATCAGTGACCGGGACTTACACGAGCAGTACTTC. It is translated as CAISDRDLHEQYF.

The J gene is TRBJ1-4, the V gene TRBV5-1; 7 bases are shared with TRBD1. J lost 8 bases, V lost 4 bases, and 11 bases had no gene match. In germline, CDR1 is SGHRS, CDR2 YFSETQ. The CDR3 totals 15 residues. CDR3 amino acids: CASSGAGQINEKLFF. DNA for the CDR3: TGCGCCAGCAGCGGAGCGGGACAGATAAACGAAAAACTGTTTTTT. The complete variable domain, with remaining parts taken from reference TRBV5-1 and TRBJ1-4, reads KAGVTQTPRYLIKTRGQQVTLSCSPISGHRSVSWYQQTPGQGLQFLFEYFSETQRNKGNFPGRFSGRQFSNSRSEMNVSTLELGDSALYLCASSGAGQINEKLFFGSGTQLSVL.

This chain joins TRBV28 and TRBJ2-2, with D possibly TRBD2 on 6 matching bases. The CDR3 has 16 residues. The germline V and J ends were trimmed by 3 bases and 6 bases, with 17 bases remaining between them. CDR1 and CDR2 from the germline V gene are MDHEN and SYDVKM. The CDR3 loop reads CASSFSWRGGAGELFF. The CDR3 DNA is TGTGCCAGCAGTTTTTCATGGCGGGGAGGCGCCGGGGAGCTGTTTTTT.

The rearrangement links TRBV5-1 to TRBJ2-3; 9 bases fit TRBD1. Per the germline V gene, CDR1 is SGHRS and CDR2 is YFSETQ. Unmatched junction bases numbered 4, after V lost 3 bases and J lost 5 bases. CDR3 size: 14 residues. The CDR3 DNA reads as TGCGCCAGCAGCTGGACAGGGGCTGAAGATACGCAGTATTTT. Its translation: CASSWTGAEDTQYF. The whole variable domain, filled in from reference TRBV5-1 and TRBJ2-3, reads KAGVTQTPRYLIKTRGQQVTLSCSPISGHRSVSWYQQTPGQGLQFLFEYFSETQRNKGNFPGRFSGRQFSNSRSEMNVSTLELGDSALYLCASSWTGAEDTQYFGPGTRLTVL.

This clone is medium-sized. V gene TRBV30 combines with J gene TRBJ1-3; 7 bases match TRBD1. V was pared by 2 bases and J by 2 bases, with 12 bases of the junction left unmatched. Germline V lookup: CDR1 GTSNPN, CDR2 SVGIG (reference sequence). This CDR3 comprises 17 residues. CDR3 sequence: CAWSSRLVGTAGNTIYF. CDR3 DNA sequence: TGTGCCTGGAGTTCAAGATTAGTTGGGACAGCTGGAAACACCATATATTTT.

The J gene is TRBJ1-4, the V gene TRBV5-1, with D perhaps TRBD1 (6 bases). The CDR3 runs 15 residues. CDR1 SGHRS and CDR2 YFSETQ come from the germline V gene. V lost 0 bases, J lost 3 bases, and 9 bases lay in between. The chain's CDR3 is CASSLGQVPNEKLFF. The CDR3 DNA follows: TGCGCCAGCAGCTTGGGACAGGTCCCTAATGAAAAACTGTTTTTT.